The TCR beta chain under discussion was sequenced for a study of T cell repertoires in cytomegalovirus infection. On the study more broadly: Through public TCR beta signatures, both CMV infection and matching HLA type were indicated.

Per the germline V gene, CDR1 is KGHSH and CDR2 is LQKENI. The CDR3 has 19 amino acids. Trimming took off 4 bases at V and 0 bases at J, with 24 bases between the two ends. TCRdb reprocessed the reads with MiXCR, giving one entry per CDR3 protein. The sample includes about half a million distinct CDR3 sequences, about 33% of them seen just once. Of note for this clonotype: Its matching antigen is unknown.

The chain employs TRBV18 and TRBJ1-1, with a possible D match to TRBD1 (5 bases). Sequencing used cultured PBMCs, obtained from culture after CMV antigen stimulation. The clonotype originates from a human donor in good health (CMV status not recorded). Some clones in this sample may be carry-over from other donors' samples. The CDR3 loop is CASSRMKGTRQGMNTEAFF. As DNA, the CDR3 is TGTGCCAGCTCACGGATGAAGGGGACTCGCCAGGGAATGAACACTGAAGCTTTCTTT.